This TCR beta chain was retrieved from a study of T cells after yellow fever vaccination. General study points: Weaker overall, the secondary response nonetheless peaked faster (day 5 versus 15). Post-booster reappearance was seen for most primary-vaccination clones (96% CD4, around 90% CD8). Within FACS-sorted repertoires, abundant clonotypes contaminating from the bulk population could be present.

With regard to this clonotype: Its specificity is unknown.

Losses at the gene ends were 3 bases for V and 12 bases for J; bases not matched to a gene: 15. This CDR3 region has 17 residues. Germline CDR1 is LGHDT and CDR2 is YNNKEL (reference sequence). The TCR cDNA carried a universal primer site and UMIs from 5'RACE template switching. TCRdb fed the 5' RACE reads into MiXCR, producing one record per CDR3 protein. This sample has 65,000 to 70,000 distinct CDR3 sequences, with under 6.5% found just once. The sequence was obtained from a man aged 18 to 29 who received the YFV17D yellow fever vaccine. The source was CD4+ T cells sorted from PBMCs, collected more than 14 days after the first yellow fever vaccination. J is TRBJ2-6 and V is TRBV3-1, with 9 bases lining up with TRBD1. The DNA of the CDR3 is TGTGCCAGCAGCCAGGGACAGGGTGGATTTGGGGACAGCGTCCTGACTTTC. This encodes CASSQGQGGFGDSVLTF.